The clone carrying this T cell receptor (beta chain) was seen a few times. Its specificity is not known. The data are from a study of early T cells in non-severe SARS-CoV-2 infection. Overall study: It was bulk RNA from unsorted whole blood that was sequenced, and the chains were unpaired.

Overall study results and limits: A preference for anti-spike CD8 responses marked VDJdb matching, which missed private and CD4 specificities.

The CDR3 extends over 18 amino acids. From the 5' RACE reads, TCRdb called clonotypes with MiXCR, one entry per CDR3 protein. The sample consists of about 48,000 distinct CDR3 sequences, around 6.5% of them appearing once. The V and J genes are TRBV21-1 and TRBJ2-1; the table's TRBD2 call for D was not verified on the DNA. TRBV21-1 is a pseudogene segment. This material consisted of whole blood, taken at baseline. The TCR comes from an adult who was a healthcare worker with PCR-confirmed SARS-CoV-2 infection or an uninfected control (not recorded which). This CDR3 reads CASSKVLEGWREDGEQFF. Here the CDR3 DNA reads TGTGCCAGCAGCAAAGTGTTGGAAGGATGGCGGGAGGACGGTGAGCAGTTCTTC.